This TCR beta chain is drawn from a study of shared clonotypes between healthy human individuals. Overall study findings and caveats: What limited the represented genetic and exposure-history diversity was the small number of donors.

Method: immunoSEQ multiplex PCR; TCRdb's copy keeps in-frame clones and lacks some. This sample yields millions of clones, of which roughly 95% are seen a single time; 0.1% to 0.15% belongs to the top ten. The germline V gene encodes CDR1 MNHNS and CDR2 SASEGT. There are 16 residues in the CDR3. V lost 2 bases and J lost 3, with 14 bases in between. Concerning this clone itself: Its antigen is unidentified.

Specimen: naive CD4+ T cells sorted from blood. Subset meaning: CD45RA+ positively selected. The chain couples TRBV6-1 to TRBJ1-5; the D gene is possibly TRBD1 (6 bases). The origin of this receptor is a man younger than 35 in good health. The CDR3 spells CASSESAGTPNQPQHF. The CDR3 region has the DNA TGTGCCAGCAGTGAATCGGCCGGGACACCCAATCAGCCCCAGCATTTT.